The present T cell receptor beta chain was sequenced within a study of identical twins. This clonotype showed up just a few times. Trimming removed 1 base from V and 4 bases from J; junction bases left unmatched: 8. The CDR3 sequence is 15 residues long. Germline lookup yields CDR1 DFQATT and CDR2 SNEGSKA (reference sequence). TCRdb analysed the 5' RACE reads with MiXCR anew, one entry per CDR3 protein. There are 650,000 to 750,000 distinct CDR3 sequences in the sample; 21% occur only once, and 4% to 5.5% lies in the top ten. These data were also filed under a second study, of T cells expressing NK-cell markers.

The gene calls are TRBV20-1 and TRBJ2-3, with TRBD2 matching over 7 bases. This sequence was found in a woman younger than 35 in good health. The sequenced sample was PBMCs. The CDR3 DNA follows: TGCAGTGCTAGAGCAGGAGCGGGAAGCGCAGATACGCAGTATTTT. It yields the protein CSARAGAGSADTQYF.